Presented here are 10 T cell receptor beta chains from one specimen sequenced in a study of OX40 agonist ivuxolimab in advanced cancers. Some clones are missing from TCRdb's copy, which holds only in-frame ones; the method was immunoSEQ multiplex PCR. The table lists roughly 80,000 clones, roughly 82% of them singletons, with less than 3.5% in the top ten. The material was CD4+ or CD8+ T cells sorted from blood, obtained in a trial of the OX40 agonist ivuxolimab. All receptors come from an adult with an advanced solid tumor such as melanoma, head and neck, liver or kidney cancer.

This chain connects TRBV18 to TRBJ1-1, with D uncertain. The V end was cut by 2 bases, the J end by 6 bases, with 7 bases between. CDR3 size: 12 residues. The germline V gene has CDR1 KGHSH and CDR2 LQKENI. CDR3 bases: TGTGCCAGCTCACCAATGAGGGCTGAAGCTTTCTTT. Amino acids: CASSPMRAEAFF.

The chain is built from TRBV7-9 and TRBJ1-5; 9 bases line up with TRBD1. This CDR3 contains 17 residues. CDR1 is SEHNR and CDR2 is FQNEAQ in the germline V gene (reference sequence). Trimming cost V 1 base and J 0 bases; bases outside gene matches: 4. CDR3 coding DNA: TGTGCCAGCAGCTTAGGGCGGGACAGGGATAGCAATCAGCCCCAGCATTTT. Amino acid sequence: CASSLGRDRDSNQPQHF.

The chain uses TRBV11-3 and TRBJ2-5, with D perhaps matching TRBD1 (6 bases). The germline V gene encodes CDR1 SGHNT and CDR2 YENEEA. CDR3 length equals 14 residues. The V end lost 6 bases, the J end lost 4 bases, and 15 bases lay between the germline ends. CDR3 nucleotide sequence: TGTGCCAGCAGTCCAGGGGCGAAGGGAGAGACCCAGTACTTC. It specifies CASSPGAKGETQYF.

The J gene is TRBJ1-5, the V gene TRBV7-9; D is undetermined. V was shortened by 1 base and J by 7 bases, with 17 bases between the two germline ends. The CDR3 covers 16 residues. Germline V lookup: CDR1 SEHNR, CDR2 FQNEAQ (reference sequence). CDR3 bases: TGTGCCAGCAGCTTAGTAGTGGGTTACGTAAGACAGCCCCAGCATTTT. Its protein product is CASSLVVGYVRQPQHF.

Comment on this clone: The junction departs from the called germline gene at one end, perhaps through a read error. The rearrangement links TRBV18 to TRBJ2-3, with D possibly being TRBD2 (5 bases). CDR1 KGHSH and CDR2 LQKENI come from the germline V gene. The CDR3 is 15 residues long. This CDR3 is CASSPSDSSRDTQYF. The CDR3 DNA follows: TGTGCCAGCTCACCTTCGGACTCAAGCAGAGATACGCAGTATTTT.

This chain connects TRBV20-1 to TRBJ2-7; D not certain. Trimming took 2 bases from V and 5 from J, leaving 7 bases between them. Germline V gene data show CDR1 as DFQATT and CDR2 as SNEGSKA (reference sequence). The CDR3 consists of 11 residues. The CDR3 loop reads CSARSLNEQYF. The CDR3 nucleotides are TGCAGTGCTAGAAGTCTGAACGAGCAGTACTTC.

This chain uses TRBV2 with TRBJ1-5; TRBD1 is a possible D gene (6 bases). The CDR3 is 14 residues long. V was cut by 4 bases and J by 3 bases, with 10 bases left in between. Looked up from germline, CDR1 is SNHLY and CDR2 is FYNNEI. The CDR3: CASSGTGYNQPQHF. The CDR3 DNA is TGTGCCAGCAGTGGTACAGGGTACAATCAGCCCCAGCATTTT. Supplemented by reference TRBV2 and TRBJ1-5, the full variable domain reads EPEVTQTPSHQVTQMGQEVILRCVPISNHLYFYWYRQILGQKVEFLVSFYNNEISEKSEIFDDQFSVERPDGSNFTLKIRSTKLEDSAMYFCASSGTGYNQPQHFGDGTRLSIL.

As DNA, the CDR3 is TGTGCCAGCAGCTTGTTGGGGTCCAATGAGGTCGGAAACACCATATATTTT. This sequence encodes CASSLLGSNEVGNTIYF. The chain is built from TRBV5-6 and TRBJ1-3, with D uncertain. The germline CDR1 and CDR2 sequences are SGHDT and YYEEEE. Deletions cut 1 base from V and 4 bases from J, with 18 bases between. CDR3 length: 17 amino acids.

J is TRBJ2-7 and V is TRBV18; no firm D call. CDR1 is KGHSH and CDR2 is LQKENI in the germline V gene. V lost 3 bases to trimming and J lost 1 base, with 16 bases between them. This CDR3 is built from 16 residues. The CDR3 here is CASSPGWASTSYEQYV. The CDR3 bases are TGTGCCAGCTCACCGGGTTGGGCTAGTACATCCTACGAGCAGTACGTC.

This clone has only one observation. The chain is built from TRBV28 and TRBJ1-5; no definite D call. The CDR3 extends over 14 amino acids. V dropped 3 bases and J dropped 6 bases, with 12 bases sitting between them. CDR1 is MDHEN, CDR2 SYDVKM, per germline. The CDR3 nucleotides read TGTGCCAGCAGTTTTCAAGGGTACGGTCAGCCCCAGCATTTT. Amino acids: CASSFQGYGQPQHF.